These 31 T cell receptor beta chains were all obtained from the same sample, sequenced in a study of molecular identifiers for immune sequencing clone quantification. A single record per CDR3 protein comes from TCRdb applying MiXCR to the PCR reads. The table has 550,000 to 750,000 distinct CDR3 sequences, 20% seen once; the top ten hold roughly 0.85%. The material sequenced was naive CD8+ T cells from blood, with Jurkat cell RNA spiked in. Subset specified: FACS-sorted CD8+CD4-CCR7+CD45RA+ naive T cells. The receptor set was obtained from a human donor in good health. Some libraries in this study had Jurkat cell RNA spiked in.

This clonotype appeared many times. The chain carries TRBV6-2 or TRBV6-3 and TRBJ2-4, with 13 bases that match TRBD2. CDR1 and CDR2 (germline): MNHEY, SVGEGT. This CDR3 comprises 18 residues. Germline trimming cut 4 bases from V and 1 base from J; bases unmatched to any gene: 7. CDR3 residues: CASSSLAGGPSAKNIQYF. Here the CDR3 DNA reads TGTGCCAGCAGTTCACTAGCGGGAGGGCCGTCGGCCAAAAACATTCAGTACTTC.

Details on this clonotype: This CDR3 is missing its conserved last phenylalanine or tryptophan, likely due to a read error. The V call is TRBV6-2 or TRBV6-3, the J call TRBJ2-2; 12 bases match TRBD2. Germline assignment: CDR1 MNHEY and CDR2 SVGEGT. With V trimmed by 5 bases and J by 3 bases, 4 bases remained unmatched. The CDR3 is 16 residues long. The CDR3 sequence: CASSRLAGDYTGELFL. The CDR3 DNA sequence: TGTGCCAGCAGTCGACTAGCGGGAGATTACACCGGGGAGCTGTTTCTT.

The rearrangement joins TRBV12-3 or TRBV12-4 to TRBJ2-5; D might be TRBD1 (6 bases). This CDR3 has 15 residues. Trimming took 4 bases from V and 0 from J, leaving 12 bases between them. CDR3 in amino acids: CASSSSTGHQETQYF. DNA for the CDR3: TGTGCCAGCAGTTCCTCGACAGGACACCAAGAGACCCAGTACTTC.

This clonotype was counted between two and nine times. Being one base from a much bigger clone, this may be a read error. This chain uses TRBV30 with TRBJ2-3, with TRBD2 as a possible D gene (5 bases). Per germline, CDR1 GTSNPN and CDR2 SVGIG (reference sequence). V was clipped by 0 bases and J by 2 bases, with 18 bases between them. This CDR3 region has 17 residues. The CDR3 region is CAWSVLLWRVDTDTQYF. DNA for the CDR3: TGTGCCTGGAGTGTACTTCTCTGGCGGGTTGACACAGATACGCAGTATTTT.

Regarding this clonotype: A single base separates this from a much larger clone, so it may be a read error. The chain combines TRBV20-1 with TRBJ2-7; a weak D match, TRBD2 (5 bases). Germline V gives CDR1 DFQATT, CDR2 SNEGSKA (reference sequence). The CDR3 has 13 amino acids. The CDR3 sequence: CSTRFPRTYEQYF. In nucleotides, the CDR3 is TGCAGTACTAGATTCCCCCGAACGTACGAGCAGTACTTC.

This clonotype occurred a few times. The chain is built from TRBV9 and TRBJ1-3; D perhaps matches TRBD1 (6 bases). Deletions cut 1 base from V and 3 bases from J, with 8 bases between. Germline CDR1 and CDR2: SGDLS and YYNGEE. The CDR3 is 14 residues long. CDR3 region: CASSVSGVGNTIYF. The CDR3 coding sequence is TGTGCCAGCAGCGTATCAGGGGTTGGAAACACCATATATTTT.

This clonotype has ten or more counts. The chain couples TRBV28 to TRBJ1-1; the match to TRBD1 covers 7 bases. CDR1 and CDR2 from the germline V gene are MDHEN and SYDVKM. This CDR3 spans 14 amino acids. V was pared by 8 bases and J by 6 bases, with 12 bases of the junction left unmatched. The CDR3 nucleotides are TGTGCCAGCGGCGATCTAGACAGGGCCTCTGAAGCTTTCTTT. Translation gives CASGDLDRASEAFF.

This clonotype showed up many times. V gene TRBV4-3 combines with J gene TRBJ2-7; D is unclear. Trimming left V 0 bases short and J 0 bases short, with 3 bases between. The CDR3 runs 13 residues. Germline CDR1 and CDR2: LGHNA and YSLEER. The CDR3 region is CASSQDSSYEQYF. Written as DNA, the CDR3 is TGCGCCAGCAGCCAAGACAGCTCCTACGAGCAGTACTTC.

This clonotype was seen a single time. A much larger clone differs from this one at a single base, so this may be a read error. The chain joins TRBV27 to TRBJ2-7, with 9 positions matching TRBD2. The germline V gene encodes CDR1 MNHEY and CDR2 SMNVEV (reference sequence). The CDR3 contains 14 residues. The chain's CDR3 is CASSSGTSRYERYF. CDR3 in DNA: TGTGCCAGCAGTAGCGGGACTAGCCGCTACGAGCGGTACTTC.

Many counts were recorded for this clonotype. This chain uses TRBV7-9 with TRBJ2-5, with D possibly TRBD2 on 6 matching bases. V lost 10 bases and J 4 bases, leaving 13 bases between the germline ends. Germline CDR1 is SEHNR and CDR2 is FQNEAQ (reference sequence). There are 12 residues in the CDR3. The CDR3 region is CATRDLRETQYF. CDR3 DNA: TGTGCCACGCGGGACTTGAGAGAGACCCAGTACTTC. The full variable domain, rest sourced from reference TRBV7-9 and TRBJ2-5, is DTGVSQNPRHKITKRGQNVTFRCDPISEHNRLYWYRQTLGQGPEFLTYFQNEAQLEKSRLLSDRFSAERPKGSFSTLEIQRTEQGDSAMYLCATRDLRETQYFGPGTRLLVL.

This clonotype was recorded at least ten times. CDR3 in DNA: TGTGCCAGCAGCTTGTCGTTGGGGCCTGGGGAGACCCAGTACTTC. Amino acid sequence: CASSLSLGPGETQYF. This chain links TRBV5-5 with TRBJ2-5; maybe TRBD1 (5 bases). This CDR3 spans 15 amino acids. Germline CDR1 SGHKS, CDR2 YYEKEE (reference sequence). Trimming removed 1 base from V and 5 bases from J, with 15 bases in between.

This clonotype was observed many times. The chain couples TRBV7-9 to TRBJ2-1; D perhaps matches TRBD2 (6 bases). Looked up from germline, CDR1 is SEHNR and CDR2 is FQNEAQ (reference sequence). The V end was cut by 4 bases, the J end by 8 bases, with 18 bases between. There are 15 residues in the CDR3. The CDR3 bases are TGTGCCAGCAGCTCCGGGACTCCTATCGTCCATGAGCAGTTCTTC. The encoded protein is CASSSGTPIVHEQFF. The entire variable domain, with the rest obtained from reference TRBV7-9 and TRBJ2-1, is as follows: DTGVSQNPRHKITKRGQNVTFRCDPISEHNRLYWYRQTLGQGPEFLTYFQNEAQLEKSRLLSDRFSAERPKGSFSTLEIQRTEQGDSAMYLCASSSGTPIVHEQFFGPGTRLTVL.

This clonotype was seen at least ten times. V is TRBV7-2 and J is TRBJ2-7; tentative D call: TRBD1 (5 bases). V was pared by 2 bases and J by 2 bases, with 10 bases between. The CDR3 consists of 14 residues. Germline loops: CDR1 SGHTA, CDR2 FQGNSA. The CDR3 is CASSLLVTAYEQYF. The CDR3 DNA sequence: TGTGCCAGCAGCTTATTGGTGACAGCCTACGAGCAGTACTTC.

This clonotype has a count of ten or more. The chain joins TRBV4-3 to TRBJ1-1; 10 bases map to TRBD1. J was trimmed by 5 bases and V by 0 bases; bases with no gene match: 6. CDR3 length equals 16 residues. In germline, CDR1 is LGHNA, CDR2 YSLEER. CDR3 coding DNA: TGCGCCAGCAGCCAAGATCACAGGACAGGGGGGACTGAAGCTTTCTTT. This encodes CASSQDHRTGGTEAFF.

In regard to this clonotype: A much more abundant neighbour one base away suggests this may be a read error. The CDR3 region is CASSSGTCGSDNSYNEQFF. The CDR3 DNA is TGTGCCAGCAGCTCGGGGACTTGCGGGAGTGATAACTCCTACAATGAGCAGTTCTTC. The rearrangement joins TRBV7-3 to TRBJ2-1; TRBD2 matches at 7 bases. Losses at the gene ends were 4 bases for V and 0 bases for J; bases not matched to a gene: 15. CDR1 is SGHTA and CDR2 is FQGTGA in the germline V gene. CDR3 length: 19 residues.

This clonotype was counted a single time. One end of the junction varies from germline; a read error may be responsible. V usage is TRBV4-1 and J usage is TRBJ2-1; D is tentatively TRBD1 or TRBD2 (5 bases each). Germline CDR1 is MGHRA and CDR2 is YSYEKL. CDR3 length: 14 amino acids. DNA for the CDR3: TGCGCCAGCAGCCAAGCGCCGGGGACGAATGAGCGGTTCTTC. This sequence encodes CASSQAPGTNERFF.

In its sample, this clonotype was seen many times. The gene calls are TRBV27 and TRBJ2-5; D assignment may be TRBD1 or TRBD2 (5 bases each). The germline CDR1 and CDR2 sequences are MNHEY and SMNVEV (reference sequence). The germline V and J ends were trimmed by 1 base and 4 bases, with 13 bases remaining between them. CDR3 size: 15 residues. The CDR3 reads CASSLYEGNIETQYF. The CDR3 nucleotides are TGTGCCAGCAGTTTATATGAGGGGAACATAGAGACCCAGTACTTC.

This clonotype was picked up many times. The genes are TRBV29-1 and TRBJ1-1, with D unclear. This CDR3 spans 12 amino acids. CDR1 and CDR2 (germline): SQVTM, ANQGSEA. The V end was cut by 7 bases, the J end by 6 bases, with 15 bases between. The CDR3, as DNA: TGCAGCGGCAACAGCATCAACGCTGAAGCTTTCTTT. The encoded protein is CSGNSINAEAFF.

With respect to this clonotype: As the CDR3 is not closed by the conserved phenylalanine or tryptophan, this likely results from a read error. V usage is TRBV3-1 and J usage is TRBJ2-7; D remains ambiguous. The CDR3 has 11 amino acids. Trimming stripped 3 bases from V and 6 bases from J, with 6 bases between. The germline V gene encodes CDR1 LGHDT and CDR2 YNNKEL (reference sequence). CDR3 region: CASSQGSEQYL. As DNA, the CDR3 is TGTGCCAGCAGCCAGGGCTCCGAGCAGTACCTC.

This clonotype has ten or more counts. The chain links TRBV19 to TRBJ1-5, with 7 bases matching TRBD1. Germline V lookup: CDR1 LNHDA, CDR2 SQIVND (reference sequence). This CDR3 comprises 17 residues. The V gene end was trimmed by 1 base and the J gene end by 0 bases; junction bases not matched to a gene: 6. The CDR3: CASSIASGQYSNQPQHF. CDR3 coding DNA: TGTGCCAGTAGTATAGCCTCGGGACAGTATAGCAATCAGCCCCAGCATTTT.

Comments on this clonotype: This sequence may be a read error, since a much larger clone differs from it by one base. The chain recombines TRBV7-9 with TRBJ2-7; 9 positions agree with TRBD1. Germline V CDR1 and CDR2: SEHNR, FQNEAQ (reference sequence). This CDR3 is 15 amino acids long. The CDR3 reads CACSSGRQGAYEQYF. The CDR3 nucleotides read TGTGCCTGCAGCTCCGGGCGACAGGGGGCCTACGAGCAGTACTTC.

This clonotype was detected many times. J is TRBJ2-5 and V is TRBV4-3, with 10 bases that match TRBD2. Losses at the gene ends were 2 bases for V and 6 bases for J; bases not matched to a gene: 6. The CDR3 covers 15 residues. Germline V gene sequence: CDR1 LGHNA, CDR2 YSLEER. The CDR3 DNA reads TGCGCCAGCAGCCAACTAGCGGGGGCCGGCCAGACCCAGTACTTC. The encoded protein is CASSQLAGAGQTQYF.

Points on this clonotype: One end of the junction fails to match germline, which may point to a read error. V gene TRBV19 combines with J gene TRBJ2-7; the D is unclear. The CDR3 spans 13 residues. Per germline, CDR1 LNHDA and CDR2 SQIVND (reference sequence). The CDR3 DNA follows: TGTGCCAGTGGTATAGGCCCCCCGTACGAGCAGTACTTC. Its protein product is CASGIGPPYEQYF.

This clonotype was detected ten times or more. The chain uses TRBV6-1 and TRBJ2-4, with D perhaps TRBD1 or TRBD2 (5 bases each). The germline gives CDR1 MNHNS, CDR2 SASEGT. Trimming cost V 1 base and J 9 bases, with 22 bases left between them. There are 17 residues in the CDR3. CDR3 sequence (DNA): TGTGCCAGCAGTGAAGGTCCGTCCCCTGTGGGGGTCGGCATTCAGTACTTC. Amino acid sequence: CASSEGPSPVGVGIQYF.

With respect to this clonotype: Given a much more abundant clone one base away, this may be a read error. The rearrangement uses TRBV5-4 and TRBJ2-6; D possibly corresponds to TRBD2 (7 bases). V was trimmed by 4 bases and J by 6 bases, leaving 23 bases between them. Germline assignment: CDR1 SGHNT and CDR2 YYREEE (reference sequence). The CDR3 has 18 amino acids. Here the CDR3 DNA reads TGTGCCAGCAGCGAAAGGGGGGGAGCCTTTGTGGAGGCCAACGTCCTGACTTTC. Its protein product is CASSERGGAFVEANVLTF.

This chain links TRBV15 with TRBJ2-5; TRBD1 matches 7 bases. V was pared by 0 bases and J by 5 bases, with 3 bases of the junction left unmatched. The CDR3 length is 14 residues. CDR1 and CDR2 from the germline V gene are LNHNV and YYDKDF (reference sequence). The CDR3 sequence is CATSREGGGETQYF. The CDR3 DNA follows: TGTGCCACCAGCAGAGAAGGGGGCGGGGAGACCCAGTACTTC.

In the case of this clonotype: It may be a read error: a sequence one base away is much more abundant. V usage is TRBV19 and J usage is TRBJ2-3; D is possibly TRBD2 (6 bases). The germline gives CDR1 LNHDA, CDR2 SQIVND (reference sequence). CDR3 size: 13 residues. In nucleotides, the CDR3 is TGTGCCAGTAGTACCCTACCGGGAGATGCGCAGTATTTT. Its protein is CASSTLPGDAQYF.

This rearrangement joins TRBV25-1 to TRBJ2-3, with a possible D match to TRBD2 (6 bases). V gave up 8 bases and J gave up 5 bases, with 20 bases separating them. Germline CDR1 MGHDK, CDR2 SYGVNS. This CDR3 has 15 amino acids. As DNA, the CDR3 is TGTGCCAGCGCCCTCCCGGGGGTAAGAATAGATACGCAGTATTTT. Translating it yields CASALPGVRIDTQYF. The full variable domain, completed using reference TRBV25-1 and TRBJ2-3, is EADIYQTPRYLVIGTGKKITLECSQTMGHDKMYWYQQDPGMELHLIHYSYGVNSTEKGDLSSESTVSRIRTEHFPLTLESARPSHTSQYLCASALPGVRIDTQYFGPGTRLTVL.

This clonotype was detected ten times or more. V usage is TRBV12-3 or TRBV12-4 and J usage is TRBJ1-2; D not resolved. Trimming took off 7 bases at V and 4 bases at J, with 10 bases between the two ends. This CDR3 contains 12 residues. The DNA of the CDR3 is TGTGCCAGCAATCCCGGAGGCTATGGCTACACCTTC. This translates into CASNPGGYGYTF.

In regard to this clonotype: The conserved phenylalanine or tryptophan normally closing the CDR3 is absent here, so this likely arose from a read error. The CDR3 loop is CASSFTYTSGGRAGELFS. In DNA form, the CDR3 reads TGTGCCAGCAGCTTCACATACACTAGCGGGGGACGGGCCGGGGAGCTGTTTTCT. This sequence joins TRBV9 and TRBJ2-2, with TRBD2 identical over 11 bases. Germline lookup yields CDR1 SGDLS and CDR2 YYNGEE. The CDR3 sequence is 18 residues long. J gave up 6 bases and V 4 bases, and 14 bases lay outside the gene matches.

The chain carries TRBV4-1 and TRBJ2-7; 12 bases align to TRBD1. There are 17 residues in the CDR3. V gave up 2 bases and J gave up 3 bases; unmatched junction bases: 8. The V gene's germline CDR1 is MGHRA and CDR2 YSYEKL. The CDR3 loop is CASSQITGTGGLYEQYF. Here the CDR3 DNA reads TGCGCCAGCAGCCAAATAACCGGGACAGGGGGCCTCTACGAGCAGTACTTC.